The rows below give T cell receptor beta chains drawn from one sample of a study of blood T cell repertoires in COVID-19. Sequenced by immunoSEQ multiplex PCR; TCRdb stores in-frame clones only, minus some. This table has 75,000 to 95,000 clones, more than 70% appearing once. The sequencing input was peripheral blood. Source of these receptors: a woman aged 80 or older with acute or convalescent COVID-19. Each CDR3 is given with its conserved first and last residue. Each record gives: clone size, V gene, J gene, D gene, CDR3 DNA, CDR3 protein. The D gene is left open where the match is weak. Only part of the rows carry a size: once, few, many, or a class if the clone is expanded.

>.|TRBV6-2/TRBV6-3|TRBJ2-3|TRBD2
TGTGCCAGCAGTTACCCCGTGGTAGCGGGGATCACAGATACGCAGTATTTT
CASSYPVVAGITDTQYF
>.|TRBV5-4|TRBJ2-7|.
TGTGCCAGCAGCTTGGGACGGGGAGACTACGAGCAGTACTTC
CASSLGRGDYEQYF
>.|TRBV28|TRBJ1-4|.
TGTGCCAGCAGTTCGTGGGCAGGAAGGGAAAAACTGTTTTTT
CASSSWAGREKLFF
>.|TRBV14|TRBJ1-2|TRBD1
TGTGCCAGCAGCCGACTCCCTAGAGGGACAGGCCATAACTATGGCTACACCTTC
CASSRLPRGTGHNYGYTF
>.|TRBV7-8|TRBJ2-7|.
TGTGCCAGCAGGCCCGGGCCGGGAGCGGGACAATACGAGCAGTACTTC
CASRPGPGAGQYEQYF
>.|TRBV28|TRBJ1-1|TRBD1
TGTGCCAGCATAGGGCAGGGGGCTCCGAACACTGAAGCTTTCTTT
CASIGQGAPNTEAFF
>.|TRBV5-6|TRBJ1-1|.
TGTGCCAGCAGGCTCAGGGGCACTGAAGCTTTCTTT
CASRLRGTEAFF
>.|TRBV4-2|TRBJ1-6|.
TGTGCCAGCAGCCGATCGCTGGGGGGTACGAATTCACCCCTCCACTTT
CASSRSLGGTNSPLHF
>.|TRBV20-1|TRBJ2-7|.
TGCAGTGCTACCCCCCTTTACGAGCAGTACTTC
CSATPLYEQYF
>.|TRBV5-1|TRBJ2-2|.
TGCGCCAGCACCGAGGGAAGAGGGAACACCGGGGAGCTGTTTTTT
CASTEGRGNTGELFF
>.|TRBV28|TRBJ2-3|TRBD1
TGTGCCAGCAGTTTCGGACAGGAAAACACAGATACGCAGTATTTT
CASSFGQENTDTQYF
>few|TRBV4-1|TRBJ2-2|.
TGCGCCAGCAGCCAAGATCGGGGAACCGGGGAGCTGTTTTTT
CASSQDRGTGELFF
>.|TRBV30|TRBJ2-1|TRBD2
TGTGCCTGGAGTTTTTTAGCGGGGTGGACTTACAATGAGCAGTTCTTC
CAWSFLAGWTYNEQFF
>once|TRBV6-2/TRBV6-3|TRBJ1-6|TRBD1
TGTGCCAGCAGTCGGACAGGCTTTGATTCACCCCTCCACTTT
CASSRTGFDSPLHF
>.|TRBV5-1|TRBJ1-6|TRBD1
TGCGCCAGCAGCGTAGATTCCGGGACAGGGGGTTCACCCCTCCACTTT
CASSVDSGTGGSPLHF
>.|TRBV2|TRBJ1-3|TRBD1
TGTGCCAGCAGTGGGACAGGGGGCCCCCAGGGGGGAAACACCATATATTTT
CASSGTGGPQGGNTIYF
>.|TRBV5-1|TRBJ1-2|.
TGCGCCAGCAGCCTCGGACTTGGCTATGGCTACACCTTC
CASSLGLGYGYTF
>.|TRBV4-1|TRBJ1-1|.
TGCGCCAGCAGCCAAGATTCCCGGAGGACTGAAGCTTTCTTT
CASSQDSRRTEAFF
>.|TRBV7-2|TRBJ1-6|.
TGTGCCAGCAGCCCGCGGGTGGTCGACAGGTGGGGTTCACCCCTCCACTTT
CASSPRVVDRWGSPLHF
>.|TRBV6-1|TRBJ2-3|.
TGTGCCAGCAGCCTTATCGCAGATACGCAGTATTTT
CASSLIADTQYF
>.|TRBV5-4|TRBJ2-7|.
TGTGCCAGCAGCTCTCCAAATTCAGCCTACGAGCAGTACTTC
CASSSPNSAYEQYF
>few|TRBV29-1|TRBJ2-3|.
TGCAGCGTTTCGACAGGCACAGATACGCAGTATTTT
CSVSTGTDTQYF
>.|TRBV30|TRBJ1-5|.
TGTGCCTGCCGTCCTGAGATGGGCAATCAGCCCCAGCATTTT
CACRPEMGNQPQHF
>.|TRBV10-3|TRBJ2-1|TRBD1
TGTGCCATCAGTGGTTCCCCCGGACAGGGGGCAGGCAATGAGCAGTTCTTC
CAISGSPGQGAGNEQFF
>.|TRBV5-4|TRBJ1-1|.
TGTGCCAGCAGCTTGGCTGAGGCACGCCACACTGAAGCTTTCTTT
CASSLAEARHTEAFF
>.|TRBV6-4|TRBJ2-1|TRBD1
TGTGCCAGCAGTCTGACAGGGCCCAGCTCCTACAATGAGCAGTTCTTC
CASSLTGPSSYNEQFF
>.|TRBV6-2/TRBV6-3|TRBJ2-1|TRBD2
TGTGCCAGCAGCTTGGGACTAGCGGGAGCCTTAGAGGAGCAGTTCTTC
CASSLGLAGALEEQFF
>.|TRBV28|TRBJ1-1|.
TGTGCCAGCAGTTTAGTCCGGACTGAAGCTTTCTTT
CASSLVRTEAFF
>.|TRBV14|TRBJ2-1|TRBD2
TGTGCCAGCAGCCGAGGACTAGCGGGTGGGCAAAATGAGCAGTTCTTC
CASSRGLAGGQNEQFF
>.|TRBV7-2|TRBJ1-4|.
TGTGCCAGCGCCCGACAGGCGGCTAATGAAAAACTGTTTTTT
CASARQAANEKLFF
>.|TRBV4-2|TRBJ2-2|TRBD2
TGTGCCAGCAGCCGAGGGACTAGCGGGGTCACCGGGGAGCTGTTTTTT
CASSRGTSGVTGELFF
>once|TRBV3-1/TRBV3-2|TRBJ2-3|.
TGTGCCAGCAGCAATGCCGGGACTAGCACAGATACGCAGTATTTT
CASSNAGTSTDTQYF
>.|TRBV5-6|TRBJ2-1|TRBD2
TGTGCCAGCAGCCCGGGGACTAGCGATCCCTACAATGAGCAGTTCTTC
CASSPGTSDPYNEQFF
>many|TRBV7-2|TRBJ2-5|TRBD2
TGTGCCAGCAGCTACGGACTAGCGGAGACCCAGTACTTC
CASSYGLAETQYF
>.|TRBV6-5|TRBJ2-3|TRBD2
TGTGCCAGCAGTTACCGGGGGGATGATACAGATACGCAGTATTTT
CASSYRGDDTDTQYF
>once|TRBV13|TRBJ1-2|.
TGTGCCAGCAGCTTATACTCGATCGCTTCTAACTATGGCTACACCTTC
CASSLYSIASNYGYTF
>.|TRBV28|TRBJ1-2|.
TGTGCCAGCAGTTTAAACAGGGCGGACTATGGCTACACCTTC
CASSLNRADYGYTF
>.|TRBV29-1|TRBJ2-5|.
TGCAGCGTTGAAGGCCAGCAAGAGACCCAGTACTTC
CSVEGQQETQYF
>once|TRBV6-2/TRBV6-3|TRBJ2-1|.
TGTGCCAGCAGCTCCCTACAGGGCGGTGAGCAGTTCTTC
CASSSLQGGEQFF
>.|TRBV6-1|TRBJ1-2|.
TGTGCCAGCAGACTTACAGGGACAATCAACTATGGCTACACCTTC
CASRLTGTINYGYTF
>few|TRBV4-1|TRBJ1-3|TRBD1
TGCGCCAGCAGCCAGGGGGACAGAGATGGAAACACCATATATTTT
CASSQGDRDGNTIYF
>once|TRBV19|TRBJ1-5|.
TGTGCCAGTAGTATCAGGTCTGGAACGAATCAGCCCCAGCATTTT
CASSIRSGTNQPQHF